These 24 T cell receptor beta chains originate from one sample sequenced in a study of blood T cells in healthy people across ages. Primers used in a second PCR of about 7 to 12 cycles were a sample-barcoded 5' primer and a J-beta primer mix. MiXCR, applied by TCRdb to the 5' RACE reads, yields one record per CDR3 protein. The sample shows approximately 780,000 distinct CDR3 sequences, around a quarter of them seen only once. The data also belong to a second study, concerning T cells of mothers and their children.

What was sequenced was blood. All receptors derive from a boy between 10 and 17 years old in good health.

This clonotype turned up a few times. The J gene is TRBJ2-1, the V gene TRBV2; TRBD2 aligns across 13 bases. The CDR3 has 16 amino acids. Germline V CDR1 and CDR2: SNHLY, FYNNEI. Trimming at V came to 6 bases and at J to 6 bases, leaving 8 bases not matched to a gene. The CDR3 sequence is CASSSGTSGALNEQFF. For the CDR3, the DNA is TGTGCCAGCAGCTCCGGGACTAGCGGGGCCCTCAATGAGCAGTTCTTC.

The genes are TRBV10-3 and TRBJ2-3; 9 bases agree with TRBD2. V gave up 6 bases and J gave up 3 bases; unmatched junction bases: 4. From germline, CDR1 is ENHRY and CDR2 SYGVKD. The CDR3 has 14 amino acids. Here the CDR3 reads CAIRPSGITDTQYF. CDR3 in DNA: TGTGCCATCAGGCCTAGCGGGATTACAGATACGCAGTATTTT.

This clonotype was observed a few times. This chain connects TRBV7-2 to TRBJ2-3; D ambiguous. The germline CDR1 and CDR2 sequences are SGHTA and FQGNSA. V lost 0 bases, J lost 2 bases, and 9 bases lay in between. This CDR3 is built from 15 residues. The DNA for the CDR3 is TGTGCCAGCAGCTTAGCGATTCTTGACACAGATACGCAGTATTTT. Amino acid sequence: CASSLAILDTDTQYF. The full variable domain, in which reference TRBV7-2 and TRBJ2-3 provide the parts outside the CDR3, is GAGVSQSPSNKVTEKGKDVELRCDPISGHTALYWYRQSLGQGLEFLIYFQGNSAPDKSGLPSDRFSAERTGGSVSTLTIQRTQQEDSAVYLCASSLAILDTDTQYFGPGTRLTVL.

This clonotype was observed a handful of times. This chain joins TRBV5-8 and TRBJ2-5, with D uncertain. There are 13 residues in the CDR3. Germline assignment: CDR1 SGHTS and CDR2 YDEGEE. Trimming took 5 bases from V and 5 from J, leaving 13 bases between them. The CDR3 coding sequence is TGTGCCAGCAGGGCAGAGCGATTGGAGACCCAGTACTTC. Residues: CASRAERLETQYF.

Only a few counts were recorded for this clonotype. The chain employs TRBV12-3 or TRBV12-4 and TRBJ1-2; TRBD1 aligns across 11 bases. Trimming cost V 8 bases and J 8 bases; bases outside gene matches: 4. The length of the CDR3 is 12 residues. CDR3 residues: CASRTGGKGYTF. The DNA of the CDR3 is TGTGCCAGCCGGACAGGGGGCAAGGGCTACACCTTC.

J is TRBJ1-1 and V is TRBV7-9; 7 nucleotides agree with TRBD1. V lost 4 bases to trimming and J lost 4 bases; unmatched junction nucleotides: 6. This CDR3 is 14 amino acids long. Germline V gives CDR1 SEHNR, CDR2 FQNEAQ (reference sequence). The CDR3 DNA reads TGTGCCAGCAGCTCCACAGGGGTCAGCACTGAAGCTTTCTTT. It encodes CASSSTGVSTEAFF.

The V gene is TRBV12-3 or TRBV12-4, the J gene TRBJ1-4; D is possibly TRBD1 (5 bases). Deletions cut 6 bases from V and 6 bases from J, with 14 bases between. CDR3 length: 14 amino acids. The DNA for the CDR3 is TGTGCCAGCAGCCAGACAGCCGTCGATGAAAAACTGTTTTTT. Translation: CASSQTAVDEKLFF.

This clonotype occurred a few times. The CDR3 here is CASSSGPPQETQYF. The CDR3 nucleotides are TGTGCCAGCAGCTCGGGACCTCCTCAAGAGACCCAGTACTTC. J is TRBJ2-5 and V is TRBV5-6; D may match TRBD1 or TRBD2 (5 bases each). This CDR3 has 14 amino acids. V gave up 3 bases and J gave up 2 bases, with 11 bases separating them. Germline-derived CDR1 and CDR2 are SGHDT and YYEEEE.

V is TRBV5-1 and J is TRBJ2-5; D is ambiguous. V shed 0 bases and J shed 1 base, with 10 bases lying between them. Germline lookup yields CDR1 SGHRS and CDR2 YFSETQ. The CDR3 is 15 amino acids. CDR3: CASSLAKGSQETQYF. The DNA for the CDR3 is TGCGCCAGCAGCTTGGCCAAAGGGTCCCAAGAGACCCAGTACTTC.

Note on this clonotype: One junction end does not reproduce the germline sequence, and a read error may be involved. The chain links TRBV9 to TRBJ2-5; D unresolved. Per germline, CDR1 SGDLS and CDR2 YYNGEE. The CDR3 runs to 13 residues. CDR3 nucleotide sequence: TGTGCCGGCAGCGTAGTCTTGGGAGAGACCCAGTACTTC. This gives the protein CAGSVVLGETQYF.

Written as DNA, the CDR3 is TGTGCCTGGACGAATGGGCAGGGAGACTACAATGAGCAGTTCTTC. This translates into CAWTNGQGDYNEQFF. The chain combines TRBV30 with TRBJ2-1; tentatively, D is TRBD1 or TRBD2 (5 bases each). The V end was cut by 4 bases, the J end by 3 bases, with 16 bases between. The CDR3 is 15 residues long. Germline CDR1 GTSNPN, CDR2 SVGIG (reference sequence).

This clonotype has just a few counts. One junction end does not reproduce the germline sequence, and a read error may be involved. This chain connects TRBV7-9 to TRBJ2-7; D is possibly TRBD2 (5 bases). This CDR3 has 14 residues. CDR1 and CDR2 (germline): SEHNR, FQNEAQ (reference sequence). In DNA, the CDR3 is TGTGCCAGCAGCCTAGCCTCGTATTCCTACGAGCAGTACTTC. It is translated as CASSLASYSYEQYF.

The CDR3 DNA reads as TGCAGTGCGACACAGGATTTCTCCTACAATGAGCAGTTCTTC. Its protein product is CSATQDFSYNEQFF. The rearrangement uses TRBV20-1 and TRBJ2-1; weak D call: TRBD1 (5 bases). The CDR3 length is 14 residues. Germline CDR1 DFQATT, CDR2 SNEGSKA (reference sequence). Trimming cost V 6 bases and J 0 bases, with 12 bases left between them.

The rearrangement joins TRBV29-1 to TRBJ2-7; no firm D call. V was clipped by 2 bases and J by 9 bases, with 17 bases between them. This CDR3 has 13 amino acids. Germline CDR1 SQVTM, CDR2 ANQGSEA. For the CDR3, the DNA is TGCAGCGTTGAAAAACTGCTGTACAAAGGGCAGTACTTC. Translating it yields CSVEKLLYKGQYF.

The rearrangement links TRBV10-2 to TRBJ2-3, with 13 bases fitting TRBD2. V gave up 8 bases and J gave up 5 bases; unmatched junction bases: 16. Germline assignment: CDR1 WSHSY and CDR2 SAAADI. The CDR3 consists of 18 residues. The CDR3 sequence: CASRIDWTSGGLGDTQYF. The CDR3 DNA sequence: TGCGCCAGCCGAATAGACTGGACTAGCGGGGGATTGGGAGATACGCAGTATTTT.

The chain has TRBV7-2 and TRBJ1-1, with 9 bases fitting TRBD1. The germline V gene encodes CDR1 SGHTA and CDR2 FQGNSA. The CDR3 sequence is 19 residues long. V gave up 4 bases and J gave up 5 bases; unmatched junction bases: 20. Here the CDR3 DNA reads TGTGCCAGCAGCTCCTGGAACTTTAGGGGACAGGGACGAGGAACTGAAGCTTTCTTT. It is translated as CASSSWNFRGQGRGTEAFF.

V usage is TRBV5-1 and J usage is TRBJ2-5; TRBD2 agrees at 7 bases. The CDR3 sequence is 16 residues long. Germline lookup yields CDR1 SGHRS and CDR2 YFSETQ. With V trimmed by 4 bases and J by 1 base, 10 bases remained unmatched. CDR3 loop: CASSGPQRGRQETQYF. In DNA, the CDR3 is TGCGCCAGCAGCGGACCCCAGCGGGGTCGCCAAGAGACCCAGTACTTC.

The chain carries TRBV6-5 and TRBJ1-2; TRBD1 aligns across 8 bases. The germline V gene encodes CDR1 MNHEY and CDR2 SVGAGI. This CDR3 has 14 residues. The ends lost 5 bases at V and 6 bases at J; junction bases unmatched: 8. Here the CDR3 DNA reads TGTGCCAGCAGTCTCGACAGGGGCGGACATGGCTACACCTTC. Encoded protein: CASSLDRGGHGYTF.

This clonotype has a handful of counts. This sequence joins TRBV30 and TRBJ2-5, with TRBD1 matching over 7 bases. The DNA end is more similar to TRBJ2-7, so the J call may be wrong. The CDR3 covers 11 residues. Germline V CDR1 and CDR2: GTSNPN, SVGIG (reference sequence). The chain's CDR3 is CASDRTYEQYF. CDR3 nucleotides: TGTGCCTCGGACAGGACCTACGAGCAGTACTTC.

This clonotype has only one observation. V usage is TRBV5-1 and J usage is TRBJ2-7; the D gene is possibly TRBD2 (6 bases). The CDR3 has 15 amino acids. Between the trimmed V and J ends, which lost 0 bases and 3 bases, there was a span of 13 bases. Germline CDR1 is SGHRS and CDR2 is YFSETQ. Here the CDR3 reads CASSLGHRDFYEQYF. CDR3 DNA sequence: TGCGCCAGCAGCTTGGGTCACCGGGACTTCTACGAGCAGTACTTC. Complete variable domain (other parts from reference TRBV5-1 and TRBJ2-7): KAGVTQTPRYLIKTRGQQVTLSCSPISGHRSVSWYQQTPGQGLQFLFEYFSETQRNKGNFPGRFSGRQFSNSRSEMNVSTLELGDSALYLCASSLGHRDFYEQYFGPGTRLTVT.

This rearrangement joins TRBV7-9 to TRBJ1-2; TRBD1 matches 7 bases. J lost 2 bases, V lost 1 base, and 4 bases had no gene match. CDR3 length: 15 residues. The germline V gene has CDR1 SEHNR and CDR2 FQNEAQ (reference sequence). This CDR3 is CASSLEGARNYGYTF. CDR3 nucleotides: TGTGCCAGCAGCTTAGAGGGGGCGCGAAACTATGGCTACACCTTC. The full variable domain, with the rest looked up from reference TRBV7-9 and TRBJ1-2, is DTGVSQNPRHKITKRGQNVTFRCDPISEHNRLYWYRQTLGQGPEFLTYFQNEAQLEKSRLLSDRFSAERPKGSFSTLEIQRTEQGDSAMYLCASSLEGARNYGYTFGSGTRLTVV.

The V and J genes are TRBV11-2 and TRBJ1-6; D is possibly TRBD1 (5 bases). V lost 3 bases and J lost 7, with 10 bases in between. Germline lookup yields CDR1 SGHAT and CDR2 FQNNGV. This CDR3 comprises 14 residues. The CDR3 DNA sequence: TGTGCCAGCAGCTTGGGGACGCCCAATTCACCCCTCCACTTT. Translation gives CASSLGTPNSPLHF.

A remark on this clonotype: The junction does not match germline at one end; this may be a read error. The chain carries TRBV20-1 and TRBJ2-2; a possible D gene is TRBD1 (6 bases). The CDR3 is 14 residues long. From germline, CDR1 is DFQATT and CDR2 SNEGSKA (reference sequence). Here the CDR3 DNA reads TGCAGTGCCCCTGGGACACAGAACACCGGAGAGCTGTTTTTT. It yields the protein CSAPGTQNTGELFF.

This clonotype was seen ten or more times. The junction departs from the called germline gene at one end, perhaps through a read error. This chain joins TRBV5-5 and TRBJ1-4; 9 nucleotides align to TRBD1. The V gene's germline CDR1 is SGHKS and CDR2 YYEKEE (reference sequence). The CDR3 runs to 15 residues. CDR3 residues: CASSFSDRGNEKLFF. The CDR3 bases are TGTGCCAGCAGCTTTTCTGACAGGGGGAATGAAAAACTGTTCTTT.